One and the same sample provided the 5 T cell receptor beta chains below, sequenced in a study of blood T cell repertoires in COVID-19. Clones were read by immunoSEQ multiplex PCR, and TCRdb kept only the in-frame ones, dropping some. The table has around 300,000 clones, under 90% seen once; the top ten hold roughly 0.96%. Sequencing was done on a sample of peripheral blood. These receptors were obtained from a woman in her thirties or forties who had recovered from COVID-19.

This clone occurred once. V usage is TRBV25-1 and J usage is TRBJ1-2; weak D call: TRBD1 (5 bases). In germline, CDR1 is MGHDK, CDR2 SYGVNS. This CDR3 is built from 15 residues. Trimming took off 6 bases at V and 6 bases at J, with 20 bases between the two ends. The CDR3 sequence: CASSSAPGGDHGYTF. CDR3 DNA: TGTGCCAGCAGCAGCGCCCCTGGGGGGGATCATGGCTACACCTTC.

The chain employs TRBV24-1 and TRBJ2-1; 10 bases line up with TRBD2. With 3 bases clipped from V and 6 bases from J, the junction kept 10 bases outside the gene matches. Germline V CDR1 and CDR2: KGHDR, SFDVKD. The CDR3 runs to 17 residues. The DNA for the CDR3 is TGTGCCACCAGTGATGTGGGGCTAGCGGGAGACGGCAATGAGCAGTTCTTC. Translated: CATSDVGLAGDGNEQFF.

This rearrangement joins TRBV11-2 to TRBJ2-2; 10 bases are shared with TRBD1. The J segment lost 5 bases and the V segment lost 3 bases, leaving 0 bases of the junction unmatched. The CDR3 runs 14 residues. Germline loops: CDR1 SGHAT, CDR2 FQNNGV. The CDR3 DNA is TGTGCCAGCAGCTTGGACAGGGGGACCGGGGAGCTGTTTTTT. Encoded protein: CASSLDRGTGELFF.

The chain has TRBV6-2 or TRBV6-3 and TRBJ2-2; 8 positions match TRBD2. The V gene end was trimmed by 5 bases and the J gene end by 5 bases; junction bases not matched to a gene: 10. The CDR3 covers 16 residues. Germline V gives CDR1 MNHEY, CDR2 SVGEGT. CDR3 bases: TGTGCCAGCAGTCCCGGGATAGCGGGAAATACCGGGGAGCTGTTTTTT. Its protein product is CASSPGIAGNTGELFF.

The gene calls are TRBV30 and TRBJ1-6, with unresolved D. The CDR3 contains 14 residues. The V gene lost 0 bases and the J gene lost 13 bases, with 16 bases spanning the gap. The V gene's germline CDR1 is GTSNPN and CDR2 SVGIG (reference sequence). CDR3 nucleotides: TGTGCCTGGAGTGTACAAGTTTCCTCCGGGCCCCTCCACTTT. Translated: CAWSVQVSSGPLHF.